One and the same sample provided the 27 T cell receptor beta chains below, sequenced in a study of T cell responses to AZD1222 COVID-19 vaccine. Only in-frame clones appear in the TCRdb table, and some are missing; sequencing was by immunoSEQ multiplex PCR. The repertoire consists of approximately 130,000 clones, with roughly nine tenths occurring once and the leading ten covering 7.2%. Source: peripheral blood, taken on day 0 of AZD1222 vaccination. The receptors come from an adult in good health.

The rearrangement links TRBV4-1 to TRBJ1-4; TRBD1 matches 9 bases. In germline, CDR1 is MGHRA, CDR2 YSYEKL. The CDR3 runs to 18 residues. Germline trimming cut 4 bases from V and 3 bases from J; bases unmatched to any gene: 12. The CDR3 loop reads CASSPGTGISRANEKLFF. DNA of the CDR3: TGCGCCAGCAGCCCAGGGACAGGGATTTCCCGGGCTAATGAAAAACTGTTTTTT.

This chain links TRBV28 with TRBJ2-4, with a possible D match to TRBD2 (5 bases). The ends were cut back, 8 bases at V and 2 bases at J, with 13 bases in the middle. The CDR3 covers 14 residues. CDR1 is MDHEN and CDR2 is SYDVKM in the germline V gene. This CDR3 is CASARTPSKNIQYF. In nucleotides, the CDR3 is TGTGCCAGCGCCCGGACTCCGTCCAAAAACATTCAGTACTTC.

V is TRBV27 and J is TRBJ1-1; D gene unclear. Germline V gives CDR1 MNHEY, CDR2 SMNVEV (reference sequence). CDR3 size: 14 residues. The germline V and J ends were trimmed by 3 bases and 1 base, with 9 bases remaining between them. The CDR3 sequence: CASSLGVGNTEAFF. CDR3 DNA: TGTGCCAGCAGTTTGGGAGTGGGGAACACTGAAGCTTTCTTT.

V gene TRBV7-9 combines with J gene TRBJ2-7, with 10 bases lining up with TRBD1. The length of the CDR3 is 15 residues. Looked up from germline, CDR1 is SEHNR and CDR2 is FQNEAQ (reference sequence). After removal of 5 bases from V and 2 bases from J, the junction contained 6 bases not matched to a gene. Here the CDR3 reads CASSAGTGETYEQYF. CDR3 nucleotides: TGTGCCAGCAGCGCCGGGACAGGGGAAACCTACGAGCAGTACTTC.

This rearrangement joins TRBV13 to TRBJ1-1; D unclear. Germline-derived CDR1 and CDR2 are PRHDT and FYEKMQ (reference sequence). CDR3 length equals 12 residues. Trimming left V 5 bases short and J 7 bases short, with 11 bases between. The CDR3 nucleotides read TGTGCCAGCAGCGGAGAGGAGTATGAAGCTTTCTTT. Translation: CASSGEEYEAFF.

This clone was counted once. The chain employs TRBV29-1 and TRBJ1-3; 7 positions match TRBD1. The germline V gene encodes CDR1 SQVTM and CDR2 ANQGSEA. The J segment lost 6 bases and the V segment lost 5 bases, leaving 4 bases of the junction unmatched. The CDR3 consists of 12 residues. DNA of the CDR3: TGCAGCGTTCGACAGGGTCAAAACACCATATATTTT. Translation: CSVRQGQNTIYF.

V gene TRBV11-2 combines with J gene TRBJ2-5, with a tentative D call TRBD2 (6 bases). V lost 5 bases and J 5 bases, leaving 21 bases between the germline ends. Germline CDR1 and CDR2: SGHAT and FQNNGV. This CDR3 has 16 amino acids. The DNA of the CDR3 is TGTGCCAGCAGCCCGGGTGGCGCGGGACTGAGCGAGACCCAGTACTTC. Its protein product is CASSPGGAGLSETQYF.

V gene TRBV2 combines with J gene TRBJ1-5, with 8 bases that match TRBD1. Germline V gene lookup returns CDR1 SNHLY and CDR2 FYNNEI. The CDR3 loop spans 13 amino acids. V lost 8 bases, J lost 3 bases, and 3 bases stayed unmatched. The CDR3 is CASVQGANQPQHF. The CDR3 bases are TGTGCCAGCGTCCAGGGGGCCAATCAGCCCCAGCATTTT.

To note about this clone: Other DNA sequences in the sample encode the same CDR3. This sequence joins TRBV11-2 and TRBJ2-1; D unclear. Trimming removed 4 bases from V and 2 bases from J, with 6 bases in between. The V gene's germline CDR1 is SGHAT and CDR2 FQNNGV. This CDR3 region has 13 residues. The CDR3, as DNA: TGTGCCAGCAGCTCAGGTACCTACAATGAGCAGTTCTTC. Translation: CASSSGTYNEQFF.

The chain's CDR3 is CASSVVIGYGYTF. CDR3 nucleotide sequence: TGTGCCAGCAGCGTAGTAATCGGGTATGGCTACACCTTC. The gene calls are TRBV9 and TRBJ1-2; no clear D. CDR3 size: 13 residues. Trimming shortened V by 0 bases and J by 5 bases, and 8 bases separated the two germline ends. The V gene's germline CDR1 is SGDLS and CDR2 YYNGEE.

The CDR3 spells CASSYEGGNQPQHF. Written as DNA, the CDR3 is TGTGCCAGCAGTTACGAGGGAGGCAATCAGCCCCAGCATTTT. The V and J genes are TRBV6-6 and TRBJ1-5, with no clear D. Trimming took off 2 bases at V and 2 bases at J, with 7 bases between the two ends. This CDR3 comprises 14 residues. Per germline, CDR1 MNHNY and CDR2 SVGAGI (reference sequence).

The V gene is TRBV5-1, the J gene TRBJ2-2; D not resolved. This CDR3 comprises 15 residues. The V gene's germline CDR1 is SGHRS and CDR2 YFSETQ. Trimming stripped 0 bases from V and 2 bases from J, with 8 bases between. The CDR3 nucleotides are TGCGCCAGCAGCTTGGCCGGAGCTAACACCGGGGAGCTGTTTTTT. Protein product: CASSLAGANTGELFF.

The CDR3 coding sequence is TGTGCCAGCAGCTTGGGAGGGGCCGACAATGAGCAGTTCTTC. Its protein product is CASSLGGADNEQFF. V is TRBV7-8 and J is TRBJ2-1, with 7 nucleotides matching TRBD2. The CDR3 has 14 residues. The germline CDR1 and CDR2 sequences are SGHVS and FQNEAQ. The J segment lost 5 bases and the V segment lost 3 bases, leaving 4 bases of the junction unmatched.

The J gene is TRBJ1-1, the V gene TRBV10-3; D unresolved. Germline V gives CDR1 ENHRY, CDR2 SYGVKD. V gave up 10 bases and J gave up 0 bases, with 12 bases separating them. The CDR3 length is 13 residues. In nucleotides, the CDR3 is TGTGCCACTTCCAGCCCCATGAACACTGAAGCTTTCTTT. This codes for CATSSPMNTEAFF.

This chain joins TRBV28 and TRBJ1-1, with a tentative D call TRBD1 (5 bases). CDR1 is MDHEN, CDR2 SYDVKM, per germline. V was shortened by 5 bases and J by 4 bases, with 17 bases between the two germline ends. The CDR3 loop spans 15 amino acids. The CDR3 coding sequence is TGTGCCAGCAGTGCACCGACACCTAGGGGCACTGAAGCTTTCTTT. Translation: CASSAPTPRGTEAFF. The full variable domain, in which reference TRBV28 and TRBJ1-1 provide the parts outside the CDR3, is DVKVTQSSRYLVKRTGEKVFLECVQDMDHENMFWYRQDPGLGLRLIYFSYDVKMKEKGDIPEGYSVSREKKERFSLILESASTNQTSMYLCASSAPTPRGTEAFFGQGTRLTVV.

This chain connects TRBV6-5 to TRBJ2-7; 10 bases are a match to TRBD1. Germline CDR1 and CDR2: MNHEY and SVGAGI. Unmatched junction bases numbered 5, after V lost 2 bases and J lost 7 bases. The CDR3 is 14 residues long. In nucleotides, the CDR3 is TGTGCCAGCAGTTACCGGGACAGGGGAGGGGAGCAGTACTTC. This codes for CASSYRDRGGEQYF.

As to this clone: One end of the junction fails to match germline, which may point to a read error. CDR3 protein: CASSLGAGGETQYF. As DNA, the CDR3 is TGTGCTAGCAGCTTAGGAGCGGGGGGAGAGACCCAGTACTTC. J is TRBJ2-5 and V is TRBV7-7; 9 bases line up with TRBD2. Per the germline V gene, CDR1 is SSHAT and CDR2 is FNYEAQ (reference sequence). The CDR3 has 14 residues.

V usage is TRBV12-3 or TRBV12-4 and J usage is TRBJ2-7; no reliable D call. V gave up 4 bases and J gave up 5 bases, with 6 bases separating them. The CDR3 has 11 residues. The CDR3: CASSSGHEQYF. The CDR3 DNA is TGTGCCAGCAGTTCCGGCCACGAGCAGTACTTC.

This rearrangement joins TRBV19 to TRBJ2-1, with D tentatively TRBD2 (5 bases). The germline CDR1 and CDR2 sequences are LNHDA and SQIVND (reference sequence). Trimming removed 5 bases at V and 8 bases at J, with 16 bases between. The CDR3 is 14 amino acids. The CDR3 sequence is CASSPDQTIDEQFF. CDR3 in DNA: TGTGCCAGTAGTCCGGACCAGACTATAGATGAGCAGTTCTTC.

This sequence joins TRBV19 and TRBJ2-6, with a possible D match to TRBD2 (6 bases). Looked up from germline, CDR1 is LNHDA and CDR2 is SQIVND (reference sequence). V lost 4 bases to trimming and J lost 0 bases, with 19 bases between them. The CDR3 extends over 19 amino acids. CDR3 nucleotide sequence: TGTGCCAGTAGTACCGTAGTAGGAGGGTTCGGCTCTGGGGCCAACGTCCTGACTTTC. Its translation: CASSTVVGGFGSGANVLTF.

The chain uses TRBV28 and TRBJ2-3; D is possibly TRBD1 (5 bases). Germline V gene sequence: CDR1 MDHEN, CDR2 SYDVKM. The CDR3 is 15 amino acids. Between the trimmed V and J ends, which lost 5 bases and 4 bases, there was a span of 16 bases. CDR3 nucleotide sequence: TGTGCCAGCAGTACAGGTCCCCCTTTTGCAGATACGCAGTATTTT. Translation gives CASSTGPPFADTQYF.

This clone came up once. V usage is TRBV18 and J usage is TRBJ1-2, with D possibly matching TRBD1 (5 bases). In germline, CDR1 is KGHSH, CDR2 LQKENI. This CDR3 contains 15 residues. The V end lost 6 bases, the J end lost 2 bases, and 16 bases lay between the germline ends. This CDR3 reads CASSREGRPNYGYTF. In nucleotides, the CDR3 is TGTGCCAGCTCTCGAGAGGGACGGCCCAACTATGGCTACACCTTC.

The CDR3 is CASGQSSGANVLTF. The CDR3 nucleotides read TGTGCCAGCGGGCAAAGCTCTGGGGCCAACGTCCTGACTTTC. This rearrangement joins TRBV27 to TRBJ2-6; D gene ambiguous. This CDR3 comprises 14 residues. Trimming shortened V by 8 bases and J by 0 bases, and 8 bases separated the two germline ends. Germline CDR1 is MNHEY and CDR2 is SMNVEV (reference sequence).

This sequence joins TRBV5-6 and TRBJ2-7; D is possibly TRBD1 (6 bases). Germline V gene lookup returns CDR1 SGHDT and CDR2 YYEEEE. There are 16 residues in the CDR3. V lost 4 bases and J 2 bases, leaving 19 bases between the germline ends. The CDR3 nucleotides are TGTGCCAGCAGCGAGTTCAGGGGTAGGGTTACCTACGAGCAGTACTTC. Translation: CASSEFRGRVTYEQYF.

The chain employs TRBV9 and TRBJ1-6, with 9 bases fitting TRBD1. In germline, CDR1 is SGDLS, CDR2 YYNGEE. This CDR3 is built from 15 residues. V gave up 0 bases and J gave up 9 bases; unmatched junction bases: 4. The CDR3 DNA reads TGTGCCAGCAGCGTAGAGGGACAGGGTGGTTCACCCCTCCACTTT. Protein: CASSVEGQGGSPLHF.

The chain uses TRBV7-2 and TRBJ1-2; no firm D call. V lost 1 base to trimming and J lost 7 bases, with 13 bases between them. This CDR3 is built from 14 residues. Germline CDR1 SGHTA, CDR2 FQGNSA. CDR3 coding DNA: TGTGCCAGCAGCTTAGAAAGGCTCGGAGCTGGCTACACCTTC. This translates into CASSLERLGAGYTF.

The rearrangement links TRBV7-8 to TRBJ1-4; tentatively, D is TRBD1 (5 bases). The CDR3 totals 14 residues. Germline CDR1 reads SGHVS; CDR2 reads FQNEAQ. Between the trimmed V and J ends, which lost 5 bases and 8 bases, there was a span of 15 bases. CDR3: CASSGTEDGEKLFF. The DNA for the CDR3 is TGTGCCAGCAGCGGGACCGAGGACGGGGAAAAACTGTTTTTT.